This T cell receptor (beta chain) was observed in a study of regulatory T cells in long-lasting Graves disease (dated by TCRdb to about 2021). Regarding the research as a whole: Persistent Graves' disease was defined as antithyroid drug treatment for over 5 years with persistently positive TSH receptor autoantibodies. The study was conducted in China and was registered as a clinical trial. TCR sequencing covered 13 persistent and some 20 newly diagnosed Graves' disease patients, about 35 samples in total. Patients with persistent Graves' disease were compared with patients with newly diagnosed Graves' disease using TCR sequencing and RNA sequencing of peripheral blood. In the clinical cohort, patients with persistent Graves' disease had used antithyroid drugs for an average of roughly 10 years.

Taken with the paper, the label for time point translates to: persistent/refractory GD, antithyroid drugs over 5 years with positive TRAb. For both TCR sequencing and RNA sequencing, RNA was extracted from PBMCs in TRIzol. The diagnosis of Graves' disease followed American Thyroid Association guidelines. Patients for the study were recruited at an endocrinology department in Xi'an, China. Each patient gave 7 to 9.5 milliliters of peripheral blood, collected in an EDTA anticoagulant tube. Ficoll Paque Plus density gradient separation was used to isolate PBMCs, and no further T cell sorting was done. RNA quality was checked with an Agilent 2100 Bioanalyzer and agarose gel, and concentration with a NanoDrop 2000. The method behind the library was multiplex PCR. The reads were generated on an Illumina HiSeq 4000. To build TCR beta libraries, CDR3 regions were amplified by Arm-PCR using iRepertoire HTBI primers. PCR products were gel purified before sequencing. Regarding the original processing steps: A total of 60 to 80 TRBV and some 15 TRBJ segments were identified across samples and were used for gene usage analysis of CDR3 amino acid clonotypes. COPE and FqMerger were used to merge the filtered high-quality paired reads into contigs. Contigs were aligned with BLAST to IMGT TRBV, TRBD and TRBJ reference genes, and CDR3 was defined per IMGT. Any clonotype with a frequency above 0.1% was classified as a highly expanded clone. Shannon entropy served as the measure of repertoire diversity, while the Gini coefficient captured V-J evenness. Public clonotypes were defined as clonotypes shared by more than one individual. Starting from the raw public reads, TCRdb applied fastp trimming at Q25, assembled clones with MiXCR and retained in-frame beta chains. Each entry is one CDR3 protein sequence, shown with its most common DNA and genes. These V and J calls rely on TCRdb rather than the paper's analysis. In all, the sample holds about 470,000 distinct CDR3 sequences, and 20% to 25% of those were seen once. Of the sample, 7% to 9% is held by the ten largest clones.

Trimming accounts for 2 bases at V and 4 bases at J, while the number of junction bases matched to no gene is 7. Via the germline V gene, CDR1 is MNHEY and CDR2 SVGEGT. Including cysteine and phenylalanine, the CDR3 has 15 amino acids. Here the CDR3 DNA is all that survives: 45 bases in frame from base 1. This clonotype appeared many times. There is no known antigen for this receptor. It has no much larger one-base neighbor in the sample; base qualities were not kept. The paper's findings and limits, for the study overall: The authors acknowledged the small sample size as a limitation that may reduce accuracy. Compared with newly diagnosed patients, persistent Graves' disease patients had lower TCR Shannon entropy and fewer highly expanded clones, which suggests clonal expansion. Peripheral blood alone was examined, since thyroid tissue, which constituted the primary lesion, could not be accessed. TRBV28, TRBJ1-2 and TRBJ2-5 were preferentially used in persistent disease, while TRBV20-1 and TRBJ2-1 were favored in newly diagnosed disease. A larger number of public clonotypes was shared among persistent patients (fewer than 3,000) than among newly diagnosed patients (around 870). Only the TCR beta chain was sequenced and analyzed.

The sequence joins TRBV6-2 or TRBV6-3 to TRBJ2-5; TRBD2 matches 7 bases in the middle. The receptor was isolated from a female donor with Graves disease. Here the sequenced sample was peripheral blood mononuclear cells (PBMCs), taken when the disease was refractory, from a patient treated with antithyroid drugs. CDR3 region: CASSYGRGRLETQYF. The nucleotide sequence is given as TGTGCCAGCAGTTACGGGCGGGGGAGGTTAGAGACCCAGTACTTC.